This note documents a single TCR beta chain sequence. Its antigen is currently unknown. This sample was taken from a study of a mutant IDH1 vaccine in newly diagnosed glioma. Indicated time point: week 11, during vaccination. Doses comprised 300 ug of mutant IDH1 20-mer peptide each, plus topical imiquimod. In germline, CDR1 is SGHTA, CDR2 FQGNSA. The CDR3 is made up of 15 amino acids. The V end was cut by 6 bases, the J end by 4 bases, with 15 bases between. Libraries were prepared by immunoSEQ multiplex PCR; TCRdb keeps only in-frame clonotypes and omits some of them. Here the sample spans 100,000 to 150,000 clones, about 82% being singletons.

The sequencing here drew on PBMCs, taken from a glioma patient whose treatment included an IDH1 peptide vaccine. The TCR comes from a man in his forties or fifties with glioma. This rearrangement joins TRBV7-2 to TRBJ2-2, with unresolved D. The CDR3 nucleotides are TGTGCCAGCAGTTTCGCCCGGACGGGCACCGGGGAGCTGTTTTTT. Translation: CASSFARTGTGELFF.